The 18 T cell receptor beta chains in this list originate from one sample, sequenced in a study of CD8+CD57+ T cells in acquired aplastic anemia. Profiling of TCR beta VDJ combinations and CDR3 sequences used genomic DNA as template. From the reads, TCRdb called clonotypes with MiXCR, one entry per CDR3 protein. Altogether 100,000 to 150,000 distinct CDR3 sequences are present, about half being singletons, with the ten largest covering about 2.3%. The sequencing input was sorted CD4+, CD8+, or CD8+CD57+ T cells (not recorded which) from PBMCs. All receptors derive from a human donor in good health, serving as a control.

In its sample, this clonotype was seen many times. The chain's CDR3 is CASSERGQGGKTQYF. In DNA, the CDR3 is TGTGCCAGCAGTGAAAGAGGACAGGGGGGGAAGACCCAGTACTTC. The V call is TRBV25-1, the J call TRBJ2-5, with 10 bases lining up with TRBD1. Germline V lookup: CDR1 MGHDK, CDR2 SYGVNS. The V and J ends lost 2 bases and 6 bases, in that order; junction bases with no gene match: 6. The CDR3 is 15 amino acids.

The V gene is TRBV29-1, the J gene TRBJ1-2; 7 bases agree with TRBD1. The V gene's germline CDR1 is SQVTM and CDR2 ANQGSEA. With V trimmed by 4 bases and J by 6 bases, 5 bases remained unmatched. This CDR3 region has 12 residues. CDR3 sequence: CSVVGTVNGYTF. In DNA, the CDR3 is TGCAGCGTTGTGGGGACAGTAAATGGCTACACCTTC. Complete variable domain (other parts from reference TRBV29-1 and TRBJ1-2): SAVISQKPSRDICQRGTSLTIQCQVDSQVTMMFWYRQQPGQSLTLIATANQGSEATYESGFVIDKFPISRPNLTFSTLTVSNMSPEDSSIYLCSVVGTVNGYTFGSGTRLTVV.

This clonotype was detected ten times or more. V and J are TRBV5-1 and TRBJ1-1; D remains ambiguous. There are 15 residues in the CDR3. Deletions cut 1 base from V and 1 base from J, with 11 bases between. In germline, CDR1 is SGHRS, CDR2 YFSETQ. CDR3 in DNA: TGCGCCAGCAGCTTGATGGGATCGGCGAACACTGAAGCTTTCTTT. Protein sequence: CASSLMGSANTEAFF.

This clonotype was found many times. The genes are TRBV6-2 or TRBV6-3 and TRBJ2-7, with a possible D match to TRBD1 (6 bases). Germline V gives CDR1 MNHEY, CDR2 SVGEGT. With 6 bases removed from V and 4 bases from J, the gap between germline ends came to 19 bases. The CDR3 has 15 residues. CDR3 coding DNA: TGTGCCAGCAGCCGCCGGGACAATCGATTTTACGAGCAGTACTTC. This sequence encodes CASSRRDNRFYEQYF.

This clonotype appeared a few times. V usage is TRBV29-1 and J usage is TRBJ1-1; D remains unclear. Germline CDR1 is SQVTM and CDR2 is ANQGSEA. CDR3 size: 12 residues. V gave up 3 bases and J gave up 2 bases, with 7 bases separating them. CDR3 in DNA: TGCAGCGTTGATTTGGTAAACACTGAAGCTTTCTTT. This codes for CSVDLVNTEAFF.

The V call is TRBV10-3, the J call TRBJ1-2; the D is unclear. This CDR3 has 13 amino acids. In germline, CDR1 is ENHRY, CDR2 SYGVKD. Trimming took off 3 bases at V and 2 bases at J, with 7 bases between the two ends. CDR3 residues: CAISDGLNYGYTF. For the CDR3, the DNA is TGTGCCATCAGTGACGGACTAAACTATGGCTACACCTTC.

The J gene is TRBJ2-7, the V gene TRBV7-6, with D maybe TRBD2 (5 bases). CDR1 is SGHVS and CDR2 is FNYEAQ in the germline V gene. Trimming pared 5 bases from V and 2 bases from J, leaving 13 bases between. This CDR3 is 14 amino acids long. The CDR3 loop reads CASSLADGTYEQYF. The CDR3 DNA reads TGTGCCAGCAGCCTGGCGGACGGGACCTACGAGCAGTACTTC.

This clonotype was counted at least ten times. The chain uses TRBV29-1 and TRBJ2-3; D gene uncertain. The CDR3 covers 13 residues. V was pared by 3 bases and J by 4 bases, with 11 bases between. Germline lookup yields CDR1 SQVTM and CDR2 ANQGSEA. CDR3 DNA: TGCAGCGTTGAGGGTCTAGAGGCAGATACGCAGTATTTT. Its protein is CSVEGLEADTQYF.

This clonotype was detected only a few times. CDR3 DNA sequence: TGTGCCAGCAGCCTTGGGCCTTCCTACGAGCAGTACTTC. It is translated as CASSLGPSYEQYF. The rearrangement uses TRBV7-9 and TRBJ2-7; D unresolved. Germline V CDR1 and CDR2: SEHNR, FQNEAQ (reference sequence). This CDR3 is built from 13 residues. With 5 bases removed from V and 1 base from J, the gap between germline ends came to 9 bases.

The chain combines TRBV7-2 with TRBJ2-7; TRBD2 agrees at 7 bases. V dropped 3 bases and J dropped 10; count of bases not matched to a gene: 9. CDR3 length: 13 amino acids. The V gene's germline CDR1 is SGHTA and CDR2 FQGNSA. The CDR3 spells CASSLERGGAQYF. In DNA, the CDR3 is TGTGCCAGCAGCTTGGAGCGGGGCGGGGCCCAGTACTTC.

This chain joins TRBV25-1 and TRBJ1-2; D gene unclear. The CDR3 totals 15 residues. V gave up 6 bases and J gave up 8 bases, with 22 bases separating them. Germline CDR1 MGHDK, CDR2 SYGVNS. The CDR3: CASSVETDPWRGYTF. The CDR3 nucleotides are TGTGCCAGCAGCGTAGAGACGGATCCATGGAGGGGCTACACCTTC.

The chain employs TRBV10-3 and TRBJ1-1, with unresolved D. Trimming removed 4 bases at V and 4 bases at J, with 7 bases between. Germline V gene lookup returns CDR1 ENHRY and CDR2 SYGVKD. The CDR3 is made up of 12 amino acids. The CDR3 region is CAISGRGTEAFF. The CDR3 DNA is TGTGCCATCAGTGGTCGCGGCACTGAAGCTTTCTTT.

About this clonotype: Given the absence of the conserved phenylalanine or tryptophan at the CDR3 end, a read error is likely. The gene calls are TRBV19 and TRBJ2-3, with D unresolved. Germline CDR1 is LNHDA and CDR2 is SQIVND (reference sequence). This CDR3 has 13 residues. Here the CDR3 reads CASGIAFRDTQYV. CDR3 coding DNA: TGTGCCAGTGGTATCGCCTTCCGGGATACGCAGTATGTT.

The chain employs TRBV5-6 and TRBJ2-2, with D possibly being TRBD1 (6 bases). Germline V lookup: CDR1 SGHDT, CDR2 YYEEEE. CDR3 length: 15 amino acids. The ends were cut back, 4 bases at V and 3 bases at J, with 13 bases in the middle. The CDR3 region has the DNA TGTGCCAGCAGCGTTTCAGGGGTCTACACCGGGGAGCTGTTTTTT. Its protein is CASSVSGVYTGELFF.

This clonotype was recorded a few times. The rearrangement links TRBV6-5 to TRBJ2-2; 7 bases are shared with TRBD1. The germline gives CDR1 MNHEY, CDR2 SVGAGI. The CDR3 covers 15 residues. Trimming cost V 6 bases and J 3 bases; bases outside gene matches: 7. The CDR3 DNA sequence: TGTGCCAGCAGCTACGGACAGGTTTACACCGGGGAGCTGTTTTTT. Protein product: CASSYGQVYTGELFF.

This clonotype turned up a few times. V gene TRBV7-2 combines with J gene TRBJ1-5; TRBD1 aligns across 7 bases. Germline-derived CDR1 and CDR2 are SGHTA and FQGNSA. J gave up 6 bases and V 4 bases, and 3 bases lay outside the gene matches. CDR3 length equals 13 residues. The CDR3 sequence: CASSSDRAQPQHF. Written as DNA, the CDR3 is TGTGCCAGCAGCTCAGACAGGGCTCAGCCCCAGCATTTT.

This clonotype was counted ten times or more. The rearrangement joins TRBV20-1 to TRBJ2-7, with unresolved D. The V gene's germline CDR1 is DFQATT and CDR2 SNEGSKA (reference sequence). The CDR3 has 18 residues. Deletions cut 0 bases from V and 0 bases from J, with 21 bases between. The CDR3 here is CSARERNSTLLNSYEQYF. In DNA form, the CDR3 reads TGCAGTGCTAGAGAACGCAACAGTACTCTTCTTAACTCCTACGAGCAGTACTTC.

This clonotype was picked up many times. The rearrangement uses TRBV2 and TRBJ2-2; 8 nucleotides align to TRBD1. V was pared by 10 bases and J by 0 bases, with 16 bases of the junction left unmatched. This CDR3 is 18 amino acids long. From germline, CDR1 is SNHLY and CDR2 FYNNEI. The CDR3 nucleotides read TGTGCCATGGAGAAACGGGACAGGTTGTTCGCGAACACCGGGGAGCTGTTTTTT. It is translated as CAMEKRDRLFANTGELFF.